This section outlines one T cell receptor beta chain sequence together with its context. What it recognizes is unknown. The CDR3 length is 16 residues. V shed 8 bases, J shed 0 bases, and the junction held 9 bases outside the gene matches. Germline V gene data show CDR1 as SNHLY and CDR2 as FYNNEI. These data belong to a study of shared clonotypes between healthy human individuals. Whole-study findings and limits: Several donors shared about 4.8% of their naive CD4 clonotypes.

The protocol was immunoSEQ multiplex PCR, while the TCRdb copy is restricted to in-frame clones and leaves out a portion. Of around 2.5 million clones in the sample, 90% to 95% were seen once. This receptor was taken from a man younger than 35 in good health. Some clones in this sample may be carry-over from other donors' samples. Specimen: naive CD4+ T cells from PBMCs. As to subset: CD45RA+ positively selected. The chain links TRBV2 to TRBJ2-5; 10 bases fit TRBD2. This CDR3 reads CASAPRTSGYQETQYF. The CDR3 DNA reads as TGTGCCAGCGCGCCCCGGACTAGCGGCTACCAAGAGACCCAGTACTTC. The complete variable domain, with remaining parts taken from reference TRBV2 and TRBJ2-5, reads EPEVTQTPSHQVTQMGQEVILRCVPISNHLYFYWYRQILGQKVEFLVSFYNNEISEKSEIFDDQFSVERPDGSNFTLKIRSTKLEDSAMYFCASAPRTSGYQETQYFGPGTRLLVL.